This TCR beta chain was obtained from a study of Tregs in tolerant kidney transplant recipients (dated by TCRdb to the late 2010s). Describing the broader study: Transplants used related donors with nonmyeloablative bone marrow transplantation; mixed chimerism was transient in the human trials. TCRbeta sequencing was used in the study to identify donor-specific regulatory T cells before combined kidney and bone marrow transplantation, and the identified cells were then tracked after transplant.

Genomic DNA was extracted from sorted cells with the QIAGEN DNeasy Blood and Tissue Kit for TCRbeta CDR3 sequencing. High-throughput TCRbeta CDR3 sequencing, including PCR amplification with bias correction and internal controls, was performed commercially through immunoSEQ. The paper's processing steps were these. Unique productive TCRbeta sequences were defined by CDR3 nucleotide sequence where primers matched, and otherwise by CDR3 amino acid sequence together with Vbeta and Jbeta genes. To correct for sorting error, sequences found in more than one sorted population at a frequency ratio of 2:1 or less were discarded, and the remaining shared sequences were assigned to the population with the higher frequency. Sequences were defined as donor-reactive when expanded at least 5-fold in CFSE-low cells versus unstimulated cells and present at a frequency of at least 0.01% in CFSE-low cells. Repertoire divergence was quantified by Jensen-Shannon divergence calculated from the top 100 TCRbeta sequences ranked by frequency. For samples with multiple sequencing runs, sorting error was corrected in each run separately before the runs were combined. TCRdb stores this immuneACCESS table with in-frame sequences only. Part of the clones is absent; in the studies checked, under half of the shortfall reflects unresolved V genes, and no reason is known for the rest. Clonal size and the V and J genes are those of that table, whereas D and trimming came from the DNA. The sample includes roughly 99,000 clones, with approximately 93% observed a single time. The ten largest clones represent 0.46% of the sample.

After removal of 4 bases from V and 9 bases from J, the junction retains 10 bases not matched to a gene. CDR1 and CDR2 were assigned from the germline V gene as SQVTM and ANQGSEA. The CDR3 runs 14 amino acids, cysteine and phenylalanine included. Solely the CDR3 DNA is kept, with 42 bases framed from the first base. Comments on this clone: Its cognate antigen has yet to be identified. The sample holds no much larger clone one base away, and base qualities are not on file.

The time point label, as the study defines it: blood sample drawn before combined kidney and bone marrow transplant. Unstimulated Tregs (CD4+CD25+CD127-), CD4+ non-Tregs (CD4+CD25-), CD4 and CD8 cells were FACS-sorted from thawed PBMCs. The patients were a few recipients of combined kidney and bone marrow transplants from the ITN036ST trial, and samples were available only from these trial subjects. Healthy control blood was processed by Ficoll density gradient to PBMCs and cryopreserved; patient PBMCs were collected before and after transplant. Overall results and qualifications from the work: The study was constrained by small patient numbers, and validation of the findings is required in larger populations and under other immunosuppression protocols. Expanding Tregs with activated donor B cells appeared to identify the most biologically relevant and donor-specific TCRbeta repertoire. Because the PCR primers were changed over time for some patients, nucleotide-level comparison could not be performed across the samples from those patients. In tolerant patients, donor-specific Tregs expanded more than Tregs overall, which suggests antigen-driven rather than nonspecific expansion. Biological reproducibility was not examined directly, but technical replication error appeared to be minimal.

The material sequenced was CD4+ T cells from blood, taken before the transplant. This receptor was taken from a human donor who received a combined kidney and bone marrow transplant. Rearrangement joined TRBV29-1 to TRBJ2-1, and 9 junction bases match TRBD2. The DNA sequence is as follows: TGCAGCGTTGTAGCTACTAGCGGGTTCCCTGAGCAGTTCTTC. It translates to CSVVATSGFPEQFF.